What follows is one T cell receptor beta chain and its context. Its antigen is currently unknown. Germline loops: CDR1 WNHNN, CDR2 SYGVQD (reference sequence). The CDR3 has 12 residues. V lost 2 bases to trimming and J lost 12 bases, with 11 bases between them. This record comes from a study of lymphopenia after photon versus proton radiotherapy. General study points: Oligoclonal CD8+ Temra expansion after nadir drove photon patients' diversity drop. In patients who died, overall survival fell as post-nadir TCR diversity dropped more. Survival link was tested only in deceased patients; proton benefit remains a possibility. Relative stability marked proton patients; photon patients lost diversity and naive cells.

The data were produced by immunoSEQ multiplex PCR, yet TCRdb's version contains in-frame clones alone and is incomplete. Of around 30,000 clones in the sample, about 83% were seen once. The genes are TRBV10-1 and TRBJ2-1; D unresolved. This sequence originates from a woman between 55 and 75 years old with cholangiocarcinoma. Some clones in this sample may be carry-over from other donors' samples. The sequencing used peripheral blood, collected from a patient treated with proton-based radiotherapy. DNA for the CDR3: TGCGCCAGCAGTGAGGCAACGACGGGGCAGTTCTTC. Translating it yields CASSEATTGQFF.